Below, 3 T cell receptor beta chains from the same sample are listed, as sequenced in a study of graft-versus-host responses after intestinal transplantation (dated by TCRdb to about 2021). This specimen's time point label, interpreted: cells obtained before transplantation from donor or recipient. Their target antigens are unknown. Preparation of the library involved the immunoSEQ multiplex PCR assay. Here the immuneACCESS table is served through TCRdb, limited to in-frame sequences with V and J called. Missing clones are a known gap in these copies; in checked studies unresolved V genes cover under half, and the rest lacks a known reason. The table for this sample lists about 36,000 clones; roughly 94% of them were counted only once. The ten largest account for over 0.2% of the sample. The sequencing used unstimulated CD4+ T cells sorted from spleen or lymph node cells, collected before transplant. These receptors were obtained from a human donor who was the organ donor for an intestinal transplant.

The rearrangement joins TRBV6-6 to TRBJ2-3; D may be TRBD2 (6 bases). Per germline, CDR1 MNHNY and CDR2 SVGAGI (reference sequence). The CDR3 totals 16 residues. Trimming left V 6 bases short and J 2 bases short, with 18 bases between. The CDR3: CASSPAGTSLTDTQYF. For the CDR3, the DNA is TGTGCCAGCAGCCCGGCTGGGACTTCCCTCACAGATACGCAGTATTTT.

This clone appeared once. The rearrangement uses TRBV20-1 and TRBJ2-7, with D perhaps matching TRBD2 (6 bases). There are 11 residues in the CDR3. Germline V gene lookup returns CDR1 DFQATT and CDR2 SNEGSKA (reference sequence). Trimming cost V 7 bases and J 3 bases, with 10 bases left between them. The CDR3 reads CSGAGHYEQYF. CDR3 sequence (DNA): TGCAGTGGGGCGGGGCACTACGAGCAGTACTTC.

V and J are TRBV9 and TRBJ2-2, with D possibly being TRBD1 or TRBD2 (5 bases each). V dropped 5 bases and J dropped 2 bases, with 16 bases sitting between them. The CDR3 covers 16 residues. Germline V gives CDR1 SGDLS, CDR2 YYNGEE. CDR3 residues: CASRRTGTGNTGELFF. CDR3 in DNA: TGTGCCAGCAGGAGGACCGGGACGGGAAACACCGGGGAGCTGTTTTTT.